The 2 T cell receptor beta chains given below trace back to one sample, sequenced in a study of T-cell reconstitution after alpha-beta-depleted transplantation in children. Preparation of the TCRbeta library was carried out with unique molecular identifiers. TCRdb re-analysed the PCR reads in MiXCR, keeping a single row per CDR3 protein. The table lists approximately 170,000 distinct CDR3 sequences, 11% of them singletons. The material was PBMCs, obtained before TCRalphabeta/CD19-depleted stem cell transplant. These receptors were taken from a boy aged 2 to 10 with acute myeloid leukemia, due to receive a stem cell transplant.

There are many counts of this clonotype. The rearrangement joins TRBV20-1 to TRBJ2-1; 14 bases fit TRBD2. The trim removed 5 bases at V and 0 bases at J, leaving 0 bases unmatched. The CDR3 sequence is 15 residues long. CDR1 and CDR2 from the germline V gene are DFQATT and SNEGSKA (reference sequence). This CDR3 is CSAGLAGGSYNEQFF. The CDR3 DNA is TGCAGTGCTGGACTAGCGGGAGGCTCCTACAATGAGCAGTTCTTC.

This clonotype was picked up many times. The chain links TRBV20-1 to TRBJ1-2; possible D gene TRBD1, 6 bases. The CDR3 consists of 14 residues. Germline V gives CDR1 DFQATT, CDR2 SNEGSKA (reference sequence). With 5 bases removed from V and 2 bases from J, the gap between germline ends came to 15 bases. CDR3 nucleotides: TGCAGTGCTGGAGGTTCCAGGGGAAACTATGGCTACACCTTC. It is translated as CSAGGSRGNYGYTF.